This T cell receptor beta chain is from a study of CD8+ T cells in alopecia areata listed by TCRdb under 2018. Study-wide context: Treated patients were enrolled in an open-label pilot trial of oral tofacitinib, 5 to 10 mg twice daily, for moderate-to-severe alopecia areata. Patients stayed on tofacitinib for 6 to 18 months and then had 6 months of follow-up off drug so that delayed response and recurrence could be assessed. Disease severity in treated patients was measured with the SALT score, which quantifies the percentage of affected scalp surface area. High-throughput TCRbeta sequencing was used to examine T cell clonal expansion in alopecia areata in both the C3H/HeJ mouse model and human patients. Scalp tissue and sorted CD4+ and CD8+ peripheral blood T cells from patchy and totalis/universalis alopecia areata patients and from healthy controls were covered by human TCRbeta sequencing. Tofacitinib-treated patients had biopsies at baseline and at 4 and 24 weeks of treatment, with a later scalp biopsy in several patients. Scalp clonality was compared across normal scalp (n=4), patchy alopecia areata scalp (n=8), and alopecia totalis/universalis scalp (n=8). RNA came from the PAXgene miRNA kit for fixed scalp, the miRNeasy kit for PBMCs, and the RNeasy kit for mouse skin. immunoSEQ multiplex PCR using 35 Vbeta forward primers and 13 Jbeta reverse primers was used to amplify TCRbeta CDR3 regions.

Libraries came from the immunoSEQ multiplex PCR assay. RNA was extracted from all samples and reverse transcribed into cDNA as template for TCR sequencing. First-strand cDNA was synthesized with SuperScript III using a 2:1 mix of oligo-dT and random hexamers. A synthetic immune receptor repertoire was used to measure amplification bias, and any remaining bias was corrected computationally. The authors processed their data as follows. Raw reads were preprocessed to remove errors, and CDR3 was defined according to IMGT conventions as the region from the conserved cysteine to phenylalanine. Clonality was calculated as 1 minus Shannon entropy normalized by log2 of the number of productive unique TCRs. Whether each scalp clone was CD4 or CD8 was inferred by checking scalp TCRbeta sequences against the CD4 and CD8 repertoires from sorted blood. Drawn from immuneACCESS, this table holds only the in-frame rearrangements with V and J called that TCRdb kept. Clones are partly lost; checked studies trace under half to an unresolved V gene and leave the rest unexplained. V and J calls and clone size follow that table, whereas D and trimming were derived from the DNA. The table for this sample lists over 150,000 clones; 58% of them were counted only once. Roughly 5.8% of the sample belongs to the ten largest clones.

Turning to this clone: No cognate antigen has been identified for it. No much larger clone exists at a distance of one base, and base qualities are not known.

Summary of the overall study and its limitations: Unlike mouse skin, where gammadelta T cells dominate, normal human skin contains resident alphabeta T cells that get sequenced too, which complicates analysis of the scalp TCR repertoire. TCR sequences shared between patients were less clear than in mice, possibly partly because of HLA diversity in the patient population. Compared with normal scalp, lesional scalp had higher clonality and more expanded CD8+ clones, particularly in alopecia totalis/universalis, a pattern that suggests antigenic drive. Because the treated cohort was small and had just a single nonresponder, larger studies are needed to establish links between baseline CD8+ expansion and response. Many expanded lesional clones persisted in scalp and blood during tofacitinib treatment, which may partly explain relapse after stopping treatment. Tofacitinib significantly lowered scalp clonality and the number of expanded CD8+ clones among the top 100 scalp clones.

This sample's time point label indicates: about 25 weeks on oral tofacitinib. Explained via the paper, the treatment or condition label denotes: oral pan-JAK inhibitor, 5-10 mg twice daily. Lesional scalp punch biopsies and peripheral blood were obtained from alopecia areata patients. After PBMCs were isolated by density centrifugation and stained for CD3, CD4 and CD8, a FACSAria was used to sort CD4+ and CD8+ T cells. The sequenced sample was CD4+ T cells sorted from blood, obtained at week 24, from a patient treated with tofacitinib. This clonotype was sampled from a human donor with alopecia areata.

The DNA is as follows: TGCGCCAGCAGCCAACAAGAAGCCAAAACGGGGGCACCCCTCCACTTT. This is translated as CASSQQEAKTGAPLHF. This chain joins TRBV4-1 to TRBJ1-6; the best D guess is TRBD1, with 5 bases matching. CDR1 and CDR2 are read off the germline V gene as MGHRA and YSYEKL. Trimming takes 2 bases from V and 11 bases from J, and the germline ends sit 19 bases apart. The CDR3 numbers 16 residues from cysteine through phenylalanine. The DNA shown is the 48-base CDR3, in frame from base 1.